This T cell receptor (beta chain) was captured by sequencing in a study of monozygotic twins with inflammatory bowel disease. General study results and limits: A reduction in TCRbeta diversity (inverse Simpson) was seen in IBD patients relative to healthy co-twins.

The CDR3 extends over 12 amino acids. On this clonotype itself: Its matching antigen is unknown.

For every sample, eight separate reactions were used to make cDNA. Two nested PCRs, of approximately 16 and 9 cycles, processed TCRalpha and TCRbeta cDNA. TCRdb re-analyzed the 5' RACE reads; it lists each CDR3 protein once, without DNA. The ten top clones account for around 1.5%, within a sample of a few hundred thousand distinct CDR3 sequences. This chain links TRBV12-3 or TRBV12-4 with TRBJ2-1. The receptor's source is a human donor with ulcerative colitis or Crohn's disease, or a healthy co-twin of an affected twin (not recorded which). Source material: blood. CDR3 sequence: CASSLRWNEQFF.